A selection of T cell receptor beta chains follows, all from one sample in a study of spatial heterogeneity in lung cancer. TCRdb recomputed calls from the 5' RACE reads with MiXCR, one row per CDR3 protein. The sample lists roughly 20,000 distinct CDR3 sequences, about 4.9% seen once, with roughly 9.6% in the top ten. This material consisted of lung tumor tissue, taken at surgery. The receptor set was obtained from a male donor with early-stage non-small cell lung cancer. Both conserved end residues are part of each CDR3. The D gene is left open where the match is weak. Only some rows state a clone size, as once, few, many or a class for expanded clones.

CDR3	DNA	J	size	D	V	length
CASSPSVLSNQPQHF	TGTGCCAGCTCACCAAGTGTCCTTAGCAATCAGCCCCAGCATTTT	TRBJ1-5	-	-	TRBV18	15
CSVGGGIADTEAFF	TGCAGCGTTGGAGGAGGCATCGCGGACACTGAAGCTTTCTTT	TRBJ1-1	many	-	TRBV29-1	14
CASSLSVEYQPQHF	TGTGCCAGCAGCTTGTCCGTAGAGTATCAGCCCCAGCATTTT	TRBJ1-5	many	-	TRBV5-5	14
CASSLVIGTASSTDTQYF	TGTGCCAGCAGCTTGGTTATCGGGACAGCTTCTAGCACAGATACGCAGTATTTT	TRBJ2-3	many	TRBD1	TRBV5-6	18
CASNTGVPDTQYF	TGTGCCAGTAATACAGGGGTCCCAGATACGCAGTATTTT	TRBJ2-3	-	TRBD1	TRBV2	13
CASSLVRANLGVEQYF	TGCGCCAGCAGCTTGGTCAGGGCCAACCTAGGGGTCGAGCAGTACTTC	TRBJ2-7	medium-sized	-	TRBV5-1	16
CASSTEGQGSNQPQHF	TGTGCCAGCAGTACAGAGGGACAGGGAAGCAATCAGCCCCAGCATTTT	TRBJ1-5	many	TRBD1	TRBV28	16
CASSVSRGHNEKLFF	TGTGCCAGCAGTGTTAGCAGGGGCCATAATGAAAAACTGTTTTTT	TRBJ1-4	many	-	TRBV6-1	15
CASSSLPRNEQFF	TGTGCCAGCAGTTCCCTTCCCCGGAATGAGCAGTTCTTC	TRBJ2-1	medium-sized	-	TRBV6-5	13
CASRGIRTDSYNEQFF	TGTGCCAGCAGGGGGATCAGGACAGATTCCTACAATGAGCAGTTCTTC	TRBJ2-1	medium-sized	-	TRBV6-2/TRBV6-3	16
CSARDRSQPLWEQYF	TGCAGTGCTAGAGATCGTTCCCAGCCGCTATGGGAGCAGTACTTC	TRBJ2-7	few	-	TRBV20-1	15
CASSFGDRGVEKLFF	TGTGCCAGCAGTTTTGGAGACAGGGGAGTTGAAAAACTGTTTTTT	TRBJ1-4	-	TRBD1	TRBV12-3/TRBV12-4	15
CSARWGTSSNQPQHF	TGCAGTGCTAGGTGGGGGACGAGTAGCAATCAGCCCCAGCATTTT	TRBJ1-5	-	-	TRBV20-1	15
CSARPRNTEAFF	TGCAGTGCCAGGCCCCGGAACACTGAAGCTTTCTTT	TRBJ1-1	-	-	TRBV20-1	12
CASRLAETYNEQFF	TGCGCCAGCCGACTAGCGGAAACATACAATGAGCAGTTCTTC	TRBJ2-1	many	TRBD2	TRBV5-1	14
CASSFVKNTEAFF	TGTGCCAGCAGCTTTGTCAAGAACACTGAAGCTTTCTTT	TRBJ1-1	many	-	TRBV11-2	13
CATSRQGDTGELFF	TGTGCCACCAGTAGGCAGGGGGACACCGGGGAGCTGTTTTTT	TRBJ2-2	many	TRBD1	TRBV24-1	14
CASSPWPGPGGELFF	TGTGCCAGCAGCCCCTGGCCGGGCCCAGGCGGGGAGCTGTTTTTT	TRBJ2-2	many	-	TRBV7-2	15
CASRRASGGTDTQYF	TGTGCCAGCAGGAGGGCTAGCGGGGGCACAGATACGCAGTATTTT	TRBJ2-3	-	TRBD2	TRBV6-1	15
CASRATSGSASYEQYF	TGTGCCAGCCGCGCGACTAGCGGGAGCGCCTCCTACGAGCAGTACTTC	TRBJ2-7	many	TRBD2	TRBV19	16